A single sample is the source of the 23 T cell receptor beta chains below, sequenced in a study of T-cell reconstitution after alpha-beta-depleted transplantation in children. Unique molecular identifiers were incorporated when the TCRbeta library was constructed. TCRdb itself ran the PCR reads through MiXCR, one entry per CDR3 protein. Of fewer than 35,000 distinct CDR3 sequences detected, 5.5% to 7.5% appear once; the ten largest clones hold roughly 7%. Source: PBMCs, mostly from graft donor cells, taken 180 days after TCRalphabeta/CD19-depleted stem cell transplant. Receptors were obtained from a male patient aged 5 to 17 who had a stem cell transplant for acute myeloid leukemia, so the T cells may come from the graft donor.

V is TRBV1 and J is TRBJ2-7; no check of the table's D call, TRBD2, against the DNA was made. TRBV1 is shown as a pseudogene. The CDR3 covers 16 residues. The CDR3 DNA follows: TGCACCAGCAGCCAACACACGGGCCTTGGCCACTACGAGCAGTACTTC. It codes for CTSSQHTGLGHYEQYF.

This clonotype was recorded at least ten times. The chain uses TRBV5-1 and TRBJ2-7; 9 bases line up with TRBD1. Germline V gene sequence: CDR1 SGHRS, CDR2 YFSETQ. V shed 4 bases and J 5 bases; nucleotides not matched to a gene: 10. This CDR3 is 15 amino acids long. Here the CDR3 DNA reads TGCGCCAGCAGCAGGGGACAGGGAAATTTCAACGAGCAGTACTTC. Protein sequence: CASSRGQGNFNEQYF.

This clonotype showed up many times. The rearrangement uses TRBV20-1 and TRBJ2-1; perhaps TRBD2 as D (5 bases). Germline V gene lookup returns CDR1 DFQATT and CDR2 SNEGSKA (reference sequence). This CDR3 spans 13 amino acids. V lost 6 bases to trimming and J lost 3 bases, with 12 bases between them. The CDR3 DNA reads TGCAGTGCAAGCGGTCATAGCTACAATGAGCAGTTCTTC. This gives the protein CSASGHSYNEQFF.

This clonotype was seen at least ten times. The CDR3, as DNA: TGCGCCAGCAGCTTAGGTTGGGACAGGGGTCTCGTAGTCGGCACAGATACGCAGTATTTT. This translates into CASSLGWDRGLVVGTDTQYF. The chain employs TRBV5-1 and TRBJ2-3, with 10 bases that match TRBD1. Germline-derived CDR1 and CDR2 are SGHRS and YFSETQ. The CDR3 is 20 amino acids. Germline trimming cut 2 bases from V and 1 base from J; bases unmatched to any gene: 16.

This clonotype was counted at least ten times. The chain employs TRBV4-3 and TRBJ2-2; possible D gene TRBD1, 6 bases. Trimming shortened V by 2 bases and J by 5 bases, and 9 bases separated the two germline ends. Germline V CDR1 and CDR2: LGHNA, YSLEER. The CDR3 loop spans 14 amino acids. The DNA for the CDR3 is TGCGCCAGCAGCCAATTACAGGGAACCGGGGAGCTGTTTTTT. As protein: CASSQLQGTGELFF.

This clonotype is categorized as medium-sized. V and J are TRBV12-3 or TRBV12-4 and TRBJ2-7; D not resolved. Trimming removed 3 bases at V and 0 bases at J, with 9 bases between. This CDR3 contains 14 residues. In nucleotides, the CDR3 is TGTGCCAGCAGTTTCAGTATTCCCTCCTACGAGCAGTACTTC. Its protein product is CASSFSIPSYEQYF.

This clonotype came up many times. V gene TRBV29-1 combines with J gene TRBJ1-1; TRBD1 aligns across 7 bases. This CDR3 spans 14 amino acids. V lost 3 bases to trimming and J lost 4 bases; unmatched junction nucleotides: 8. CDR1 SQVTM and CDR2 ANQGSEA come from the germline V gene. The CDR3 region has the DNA TGCAGCGTTGAGAATTTCACAGGGGTCACTGAAGCTTTCTTT. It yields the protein CSVENFTGVTEAFF.

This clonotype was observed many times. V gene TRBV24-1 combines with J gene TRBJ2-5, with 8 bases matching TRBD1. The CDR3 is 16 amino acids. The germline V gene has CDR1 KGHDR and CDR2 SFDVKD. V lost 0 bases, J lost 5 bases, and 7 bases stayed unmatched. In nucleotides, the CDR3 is TGTGCCACCAGTGATTTGCCCACAGGGGGAAGGGAGACCCAGTACTTC. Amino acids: CATSDLPTGGRETQYF.

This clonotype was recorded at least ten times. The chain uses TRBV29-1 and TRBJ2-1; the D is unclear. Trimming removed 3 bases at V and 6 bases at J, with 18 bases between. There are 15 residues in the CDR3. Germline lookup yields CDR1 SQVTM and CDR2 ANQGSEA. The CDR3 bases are TGCAGCGTTGAGAAGCTGGCGGACCTCCGCAATGAGCAGTTCTTC. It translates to CSVEKLADLRNEQFF.

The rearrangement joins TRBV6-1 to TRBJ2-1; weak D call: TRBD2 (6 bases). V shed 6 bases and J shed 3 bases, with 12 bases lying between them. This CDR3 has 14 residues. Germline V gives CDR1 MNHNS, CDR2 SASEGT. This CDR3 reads CASRAPGVYNEQFF. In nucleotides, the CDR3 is TGTGCCAGCAGGGCCCCGGGGGTCTACAATGAGCAGTTCTTC.

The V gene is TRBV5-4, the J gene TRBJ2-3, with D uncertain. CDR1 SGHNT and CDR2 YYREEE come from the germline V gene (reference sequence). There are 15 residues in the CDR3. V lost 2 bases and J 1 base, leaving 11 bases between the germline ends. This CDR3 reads CASSFPATGTDTQYF. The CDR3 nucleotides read TGTGCCAGCAGCTTCCCCGCGACCGGCACAGATACGCAGTATTTT.

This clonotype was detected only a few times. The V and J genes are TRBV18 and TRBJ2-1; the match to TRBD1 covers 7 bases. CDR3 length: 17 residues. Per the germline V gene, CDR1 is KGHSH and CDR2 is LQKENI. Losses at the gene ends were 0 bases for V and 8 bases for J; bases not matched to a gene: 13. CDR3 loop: CASSPPRGGEKGDEQFF. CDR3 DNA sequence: TGTGCCAGCTCACCACCAAGAGGGGGCGAAAAGGGGGATGAGCAGTTCTTC. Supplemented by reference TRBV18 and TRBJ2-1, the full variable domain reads NAGVMQNPRHLVRRRGQEARLRCSPMKGHSHVYWYRQLPEEGLKFMVYLQKENIIDESGMPKERFSAEFPKEGPSILRIQQVVRGDSAAYFCASSPPRGGEKGDEQFFGPGTRLTVL.

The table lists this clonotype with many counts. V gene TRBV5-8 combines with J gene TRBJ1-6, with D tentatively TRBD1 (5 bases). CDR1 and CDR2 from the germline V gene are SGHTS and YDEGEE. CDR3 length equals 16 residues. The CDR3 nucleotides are TGTGCGGCTCGGGGGTCCGCGGGGGAATATAATTCACCCCTCCACTTT. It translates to CAARGSAGEYNSPLHF.

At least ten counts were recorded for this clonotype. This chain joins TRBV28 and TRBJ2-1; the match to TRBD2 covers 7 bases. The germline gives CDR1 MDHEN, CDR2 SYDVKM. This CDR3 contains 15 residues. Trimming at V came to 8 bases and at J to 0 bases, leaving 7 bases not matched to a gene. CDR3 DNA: TGTGCCAGCGTCGCCCCTAGCGGCTCCTACAATGAGCAGTTCTTC. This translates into CASVAPSGSYNEQFF.

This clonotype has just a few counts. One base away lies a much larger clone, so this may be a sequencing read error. The CDR3 coding sequence is TGTGCCAGCAGCGGAGGGGGATACGACCAGTACTTC. Translated, it gives CASSGGGYDQYF. The chain carries TRBV6-6 and TRBJ2-7, with D possibly being TRBD1 or TRBD2 (6 bases each). The CDR3 spans 12 residues. Germline CDR1 MNHNY, CDR2 SVGAGI (reference sequence).

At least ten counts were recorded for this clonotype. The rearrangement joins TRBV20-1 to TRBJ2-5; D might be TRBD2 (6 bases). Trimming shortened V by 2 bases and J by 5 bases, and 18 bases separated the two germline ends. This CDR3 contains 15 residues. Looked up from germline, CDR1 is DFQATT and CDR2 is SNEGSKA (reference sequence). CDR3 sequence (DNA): TGCAGTGCTAGAACACCACTAGCAAAGGGGGAGACCCAGTACTTC. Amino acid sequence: CSARTPLAKGETQYF.

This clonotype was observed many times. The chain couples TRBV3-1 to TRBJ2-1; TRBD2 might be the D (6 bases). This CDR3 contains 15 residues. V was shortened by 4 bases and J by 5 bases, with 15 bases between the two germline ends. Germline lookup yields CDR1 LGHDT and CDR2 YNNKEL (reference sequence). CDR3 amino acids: CASSPARGINNEQFF. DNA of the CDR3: TGTGCCAGCAGCCCAGCCCGCGGGATAAACAATGAGCAGTTCTTC.

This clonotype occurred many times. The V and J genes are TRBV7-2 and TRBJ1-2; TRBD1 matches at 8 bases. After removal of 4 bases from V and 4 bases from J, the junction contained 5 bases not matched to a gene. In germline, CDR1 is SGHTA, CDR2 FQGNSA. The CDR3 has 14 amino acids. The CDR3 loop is CASSSDRAFYGYTF. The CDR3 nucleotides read TGTGCCAGCAGCTCGGACAGGGCTTTCTATGGCTACACCTTC.

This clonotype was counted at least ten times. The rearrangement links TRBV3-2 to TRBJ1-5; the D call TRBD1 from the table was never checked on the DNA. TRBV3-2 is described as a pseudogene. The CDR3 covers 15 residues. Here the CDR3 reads CASSQRQGINQPQHF. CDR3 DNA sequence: TGTGCCAGCAGCCAGAGACAGGGGATTAATCAGCCCCAGCATTTT.

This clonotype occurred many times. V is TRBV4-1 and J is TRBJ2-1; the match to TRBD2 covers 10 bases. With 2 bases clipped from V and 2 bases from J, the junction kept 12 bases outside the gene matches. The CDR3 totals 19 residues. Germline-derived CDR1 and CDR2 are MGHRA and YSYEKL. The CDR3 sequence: CASSQSLPLAGGAYNEQFF. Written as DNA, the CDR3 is TGCGCCAGCAGCCAAAGCTTGCCTTTAGCGGGAGGAGCCTACAATGAGCAGTTCTTC.

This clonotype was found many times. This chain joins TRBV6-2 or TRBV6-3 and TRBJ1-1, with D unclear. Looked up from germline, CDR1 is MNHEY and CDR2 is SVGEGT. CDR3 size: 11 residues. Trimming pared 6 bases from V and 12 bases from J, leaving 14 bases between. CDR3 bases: TGTGCCAGCAGGGATGGAGGGAGGACTTTCTTT. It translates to CASRDGGRTFF.

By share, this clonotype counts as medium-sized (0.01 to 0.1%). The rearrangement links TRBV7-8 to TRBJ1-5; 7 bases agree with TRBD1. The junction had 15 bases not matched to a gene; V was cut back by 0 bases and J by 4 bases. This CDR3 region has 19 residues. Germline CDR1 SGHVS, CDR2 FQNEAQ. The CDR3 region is CASSLALGTEKRTNQPQHF. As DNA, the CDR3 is TGTGCCAGCAGCTTAGCGCTGGGGACAGAGAAGAGGACGAATCAGCCCCAGCATTTT.

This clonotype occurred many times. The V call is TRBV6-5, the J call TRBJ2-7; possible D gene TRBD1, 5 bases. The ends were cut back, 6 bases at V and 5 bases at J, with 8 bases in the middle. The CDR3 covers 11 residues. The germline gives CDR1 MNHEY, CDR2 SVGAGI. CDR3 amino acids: CASRGHNEQYF. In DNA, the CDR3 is TGTGCCAGCAGGGGGCATAACGAGCAGTACTTC.